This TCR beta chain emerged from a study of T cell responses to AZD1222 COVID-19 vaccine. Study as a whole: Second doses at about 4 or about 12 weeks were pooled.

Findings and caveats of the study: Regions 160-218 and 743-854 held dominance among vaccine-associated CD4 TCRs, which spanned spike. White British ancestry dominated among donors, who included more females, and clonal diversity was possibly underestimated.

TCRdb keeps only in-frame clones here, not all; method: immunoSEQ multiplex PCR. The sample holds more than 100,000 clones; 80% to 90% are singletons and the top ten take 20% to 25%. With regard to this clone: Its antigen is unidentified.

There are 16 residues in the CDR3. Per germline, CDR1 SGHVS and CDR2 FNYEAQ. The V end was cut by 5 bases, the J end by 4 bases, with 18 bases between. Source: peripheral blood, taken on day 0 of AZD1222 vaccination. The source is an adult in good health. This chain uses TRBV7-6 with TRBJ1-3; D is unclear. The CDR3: CASSPYSPAGGNTIYF. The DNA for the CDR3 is TGTGCCAGCAGCCCATACAGTCCCGCGGGGGGAAACACCATATATTTT.